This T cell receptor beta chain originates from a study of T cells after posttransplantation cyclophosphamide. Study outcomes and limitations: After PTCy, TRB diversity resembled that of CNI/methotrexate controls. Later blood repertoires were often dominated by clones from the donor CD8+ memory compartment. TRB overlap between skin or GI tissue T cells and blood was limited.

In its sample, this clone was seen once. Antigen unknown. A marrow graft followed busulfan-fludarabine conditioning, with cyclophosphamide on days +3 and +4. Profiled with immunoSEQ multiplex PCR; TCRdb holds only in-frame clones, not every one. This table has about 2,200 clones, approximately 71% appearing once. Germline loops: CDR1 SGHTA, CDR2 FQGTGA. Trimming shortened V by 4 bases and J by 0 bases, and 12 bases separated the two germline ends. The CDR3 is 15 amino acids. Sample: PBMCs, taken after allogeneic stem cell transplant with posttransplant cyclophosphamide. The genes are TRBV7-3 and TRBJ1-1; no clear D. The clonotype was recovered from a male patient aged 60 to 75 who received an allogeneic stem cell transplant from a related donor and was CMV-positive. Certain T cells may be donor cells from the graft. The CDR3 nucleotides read TGTGCCAGCAGCTCCTCAGGTTTATTGAACACTGAAGCTTTCTTT. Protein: CASSSSGLLNTEAFF.